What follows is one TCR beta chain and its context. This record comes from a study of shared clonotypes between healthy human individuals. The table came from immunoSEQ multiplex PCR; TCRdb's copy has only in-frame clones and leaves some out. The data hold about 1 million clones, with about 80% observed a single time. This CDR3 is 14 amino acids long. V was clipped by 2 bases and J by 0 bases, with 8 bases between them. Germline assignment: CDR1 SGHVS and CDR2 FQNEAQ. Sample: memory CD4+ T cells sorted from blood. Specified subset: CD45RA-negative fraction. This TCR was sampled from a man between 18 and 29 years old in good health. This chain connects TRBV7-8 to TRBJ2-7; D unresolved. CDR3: CASSLSENSYEQYF. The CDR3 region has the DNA TGTGCCAGCAGCTTATCGGAGAACTCCTACGAGCAGTACTTC.